This T cell receptor beta chain was profiled in a study of blood T cells in healthy people across ages. This clonotype was seen a handful of times. V was trimmed by 1 base and J by 6 bases, leaving 12 bases between them. Germline V gene sequence: CDR1 GTSNPN, CDR2 SVGIG (reference sequence). CDR3 size: 14 residues. Together with a sample-barcoded 5' primer, a J-beta primer mix was included in a second PCR lasting roughly 6 to 12 cycles. TCRdb used MiXCR to reprocess the 5' RACE reads, holding one entry per CDR3 protein. Altogether hundreds of thousands of distinct CDR3 sequences are present, 29% being singletons, with the ten largest covering 15% to 20%.

The V gene is TRBV30, the J gene TRBJ1-4; a possible D gene is TRBD1 (6 bases). The source is a woman older than 75 in good health. Sequenced material: blood. The CDR3 DNA reads TGTGCCTGGAGTGGCCGGACAGCCGATGAAAAACTGTTTTTT. Amino acid sequence: CAWSGRTADEKLFF.